The present entry profiles one TCR beta chain with its context. Its antigen is currently unknown. CDR1 is SGHNT, CDR2 YYREEE, per germline (reference sequence). V was shortened by 1 base and J by 1 base, with 10 bases between the two germline ends. The CDR3 runs 15 residues. The entry originates in a study of shared clonotypes between healthy human individuals. Study background: CD4 naive and memory got three plates each, CD8 naive two, CD8 memory one. Study results and caveats: Non-shared clonotypes showed lower generation probabilities than clonotypes common to all four donors. A few donors showed sharing of 4.5% to 6% of naive CD4 clonotypes. Generally, naive subsets (rather than memory subsets) showed larger estimated richness.

Libraries were prepared by immunoSEQ multiplex PCR; TCRdb keeps only in-frame clonotypes and omits some of them. The table has 2 million to 2.5 million clones, just under 95% seen once. The gene calls are TRBV5-4 and TRBJ2-3; D gene uncertain. The receptor's source is a man aged 18 to 29 in good health. Some clones in this sample may be carry-over from other donors' samples. Sequencing input: naive CD4+ T cells from PBMCs. The subset is: CD45RA+ positively selected. CDR3 coding DNA: TGTGCCAGCAGCTTGAAGGTGTTGGGCACAGATACGCAGTATTTT. Translating it yields CASSLKVLGTDTQYF.